This paragraph reports one TCR beta chain. Its antigen is as yet unknown. This CDR3 comprises 16 residues. V lost 1 base and J lost 3; bases outside the gene matches: 7. Germline V CDR1 and CDR2: LNHDA, SQIVND (reference sequence). Treatment specified: roughly 11-day PBMC culture with coronavirus spike peptide pools or control peptides (ViraFEST assay). The sample comes from a study of vaccination and CD4 T cells after COVID-19. Sequencing of cultured CD4+ T cell DNA used the Oncomine TCR Beta short-read assay. Using its own MiXCR run on the PCR reads, TCRdb lists one record per CDR3 protein. The sample has about 15,000 distinct CDR3 sequences; approximately 30% are singletons.

V usage is TRBV19 and J usage is TRBJ1-2; 8 bases line up with TRBD1. The source of this sequence is a human donor who had recovered from COVID-19. Sequencing was performed on CD4+ T cells from blood, cultured in vitro, taken after SARS-CoV-2 vaccination. CDR3 sequence reads: CASSIVRDRQHYGYTF. CDR3 nucleotide sequence: TGTGCCAGTAGTATAGTCCGGGACAGGCAACACTATGGCTACACCTTC. The full variable domain, in which reference TRBV19 and TRBJ1-2 provide the parts outside the CDR3, is DGGITQSPKYLFRKEGQNVTLSCEQNLNHDAMYWYRQDPGQGLRLIYYSQIVNDFQKGDIAEGYSVSREKKESFPLTVTSAQKNPTAFYLCASSIVRDRQHYGYTFGSGTRLTVV.